This T cell receptor beta chain comes out of a study of identical twins. Germline V gene data show CDR1 as SGHAT and CDR2 as FQNNGV. The J segment lost 2 bases and the V segment lost 4 bases, leaving 15 bases of the junction unmatched. The CDR3 consists of 18 residues. Comment on this clonotype: Its antigen remains unknown.

Study observations and caveats: The analysis was cross-sectional rather than longitudinal within donors.

Addition of a universal primer site occurred through template switching, and cDNA carried unique molecular identifiers. TCRdb reanalysed the 5' RACE reads using MiXCR and keeps one entry per CDR3 protein. Among about 1.7 million distinct CDR3 sequences listed, under 35% were seen once. The rearrangement joins TRBV11-2 to TRBJ1-1, with TRBD1 matching over 8 bases. This receptor was identified in a newborn girl in good health. The sequenced sample was cord blood. The CDR3 DNA follows: TGTGCCAGCAGCTCTCGAACTCTTGGACAGGGTAGAAACACTGAAGCTTTCTTT. It codes for CASSSRTLGQGRNTEAFF. The entire variable domain, with the rest obtained from reference TRBV11-2 and TRBJ1-1, is as follows: EAGVAQSPRYKIIEKRQSVAFWCNPISGHATLYWYQQILGQGPKLLIQFQNNGVVDDSQLPKDRFSAERLKGVDSTLKIQPAKLEDSAVYLCASSSRTLGQGRNTEAFFGQGTRLTVV.